The T cell receptor beta chain under discussion was sequenced for a study of neurological immune-mediated disorders. Study results and limitations: None of the CDR3 amino acid sequences of expanded clones were shared across subjects, and this suggested private repertoires in all groups. HTLV-1-associated myelopathy had the most TCR clonal expansion, while multiple sclerosis had the least, a level that fell below healthy controls.

CDR3 length: 14 amino acids. V was cut by 5 bases and J by 3 bases, with 14 bases left in between. This clonotype was picked up many times. Its antigen remains unknown. 5'RACE generated cDNA with 10-nucleotide random UMIs. Over 200 million TCR-beta sequences, together covering 15-18 subjects, were produced by every individual sequencing run that was carried out. TCRdb re-called the 5' RACE reads with MiXCR, one entry per CDR3 protein. This table has 27,000 or so distinct CDR3 sequences, roughly 14% appearing once. Input material: PBMCs. V usage is TRBV12-3 or TRBV12-4 and J usage is TRBJ2-7; maybe TRBD1 (5 bases). This clonotype originated in a man aged 65 to 79 in good health. As DNA, the CDR3 is TGTGCCAGCAGTCCTACAAGCGACAGCTACGAGCAGTACTTC. This encodes CASSPTSDSYEQYF.